Listed below are T cell receptor beta chains from one sample, sequenced in a study of blood T cell repertoires in COVID-19. Some clones are missing from TCRdb's copy, which holds only in-frame ones; the method was immunoSEQ multiplex PCR. This table has about half a million clones, approximately 85% appearing once. The specimen sequenced was peripheral blood. These receptors were taken from a human donor in a cohort sampled during active COVID-19. Both conserved end residues are part of each CDR3. Each record gives: D gene, J gene, V gene, clone size, CDR3 DNA, CDR3 protein. A D gene is named only where the DNA matches it firmly. Size is omitted from some rows. Given values are once, few, many or a class for expanded clones.

D gene: TRBD1; J gene: TRBJ1-5; V gene: TRBV19; clone size: .; CDR3 DNA: TGTGCCAGTAGTCGACGACAGGGGGCTAGCAATCAGCCCCAGCATTTT; CDR3 protein: CASSRRQGASNQPQHF
D gene: .; J gene: TRBJ1-1; V gene: TRBV4-1; clone size: .; CDR3 DNA: TGCGCCAGCAGCCGAACCCAGATGAACACTGAAGCTTTCTTT; CDR3 protein: CASSRTQMNTEAFF
D gene: TRBD1; J gene: TRBJ2-3; V gene: TRBV19; clone size: .; CDR3 DNA: TGTGCCAGTAGTCTCCGGACAGGTCGCACAGATACGCAGTATTTT; CDR3 protein: CASSLRTGRTDTQYF
D gene: .; J gene: TRBJ2-7; V gene: TRBV9; clone size: .; CDR3 DNA: TGTGCCAGCAGCGAGCGTAGACAGGACCCTCTTGGGGAGCAGTACTTC; CDR3 protein: CASSERRQDPLGEQYF
D gene: .; J gene: TRBJ1-2; V gene: TRBV19; clone size: once; CDR3 DNA: TGTGCCAGTAGTATAGCCCAGCCCGGGGGGTATGGCTACACCTTC; CDR3 protein: CASSIAQPGGYGYTF
D gene: .; J gene: TRBJ2-7; V gene: TRBV27; clone size: .; CDR3 DNA: TGTGCCAGCAGTTTTAAACACAGTCTCGACTACGAGCAGTACTTC; CDR3 protein: CASSFKHSLDYEQYF
D gene: TRBD2; J gene: TRBJ2-2; V gene: TRBV9; clone size: .; CDR3 DNA: TGTGCCAGCAGCCCAGGACTAGCGGGTGTTGCCGGGGAGCTGTTTTTT; CDR3 protein: CASSPGLAGVAGELFF
D gene: TRBD2; J gene: TRBJ2-5; V gene: TRBV2; clone size: .; CDR3 DNA: TGTGCCAGCAGTGAACCGGGACTAGCGGGAGCTCGCGGGGAGACCCAGTACTTC; CDR3 protein: CASSEPGLAGARGETQYF
D gene: .; J gene: TRBJ1-6; V gene: TRBV28; clone size: .; CDR3 DNA: TGTGCCAGCAGTTACCCCGGGGGGGTACGTTCACCCCTCCACTTT; CDR3 protein: CASSYPGGVRSPLHF
D gene: TRBD2; J gene: TRBJ2-2; V gene: TRBV6-2/TRBV6-3; clone size: .; CDR3 DNA: TGTGCCAGCAGTCAAATACTAGCGGGAGGGCCGACCGGGGAGCTGTTTTTT; CDR3 protein: CASSQILAGGPTGELFF
D gene: .; J gene: TRBJ2-1; V gene: TRBV3-1/TRBV3-2; clone size: .; CDR3 DNA: TGTGCCAGCAGCCAAGTGACAGGCTCCTCTGAGCAGTTCTTC; CDR3 protein: CASSQVTGSSEQFF
D gene: .; J gene: TRBJ1-5; V gene: TRBV6-2/TRBV6-3; clone size: .; CDR3 DNA: TGTGCCAGCAGTTCCCCGCGGAGCTATAATCAGCCCCAGCATTTT; CDR3 protein: CASSSPRSYNQPQHF
D gene: .; J gene: TRBJ2-1; V gene: TRBV4-1; clone size: .; CDR3 DNA: TGCGCCAGCAGCCAAGGGAGGGCCTACCGTACTGTGGGCAATGAGCAGTTCTTC; CDR3 protein: CASSQGRAYRTVGNEQFF
D gene: .; J gene: TRBJ1-5; V gene: TRBV6-6; clone size: .; CDR3 DNA: TGTGCCAGCAGTTACTCGGGGACACCCGAACGTCAGCCCCAGCATTTT; CDR3 protein: CASSYSGTPERQPQHF
D gene: TRBD1; J gene: TRBJ2-2; V gene: TRBV3-1/TRBV3-2; clone size: .; CDR3 DNA: TGTGCCAGCAGCCAAGTATTTGGACAGGGTTTGACCGGGGAGCTGTTTTTT; CDR3 protein: CASSQVFGQGLTGELFF
D gene: .; J gene: TRBJ2-2; V gene: TRBV19; clone size: once; CDR3 DNA: TGTGCCAGTAGTATCTCTCTAGCTGGGTACACCGGGGAGCTGTTTTTT; CDR3 protein: CASSISLAGYTGELFF
D gene: .; J gene: TRBJ1-2; V gene: TRBV7-2; clone size: .; CDR3 DNA: TGTGCCAGCAGCTTCCCGGGCTATGGCTACACCTTC; CDR3 protein: CASSFPGYGYTF
D gene: TRBD1; J gene: TRBJ1-6; V gene: TRBV9; clone size: .; CDR3 DNA: TGTGCCAGCAGCGTAGAGGGACAGGGTTTTGCACCCCTCCACTTT; CDR3 protein: CASSVEGQGFAPLHF
D gene: .; J gene: TRBJ2-2; V gene: TRBV21-1; clone size: .; CDR3 DNA: TGTGCCAGCAGCAAAGTGGACAGGGGCGCCGGGGAGCTGTTTTTT; CDR3 protein: CASSKVDRGAGELFF
D gene: .; J gene: TRBJ2-1; V gene: TRBV11-2; clone size: .; CDR3 DNA: TGTGCCAGCACCGTAGGACTCCTCGAATACTCCTACAATGAGCAGTTCTTC; CDR3 protein: CASTVGLLEYSYNEQFF
D gene: .; J gene: TRBJ2-1; V gene: TRBV20-1; clone size: .; CDR3 DNA: TGCAGTGCTAGTCGGAGACCGCTACTAAATGAGCAGTTCTTC; CDR3 protein: CSASRRPLLNEQFF
D gene: .; J gene: TRBJ1-5; V gene: TRBV6-1; clone size: .; CDR3 DNA: TGTGCCAGCAGTGAGGCAGCGAGGCAGCCCCAGCATTTT; CDR3 protein: CASSEAARQPQHF
D gene: TRBD2; J gene: TRBJ2-1; V gene: TRBV7-3; clone size: .; CDR3 DNA: TGTGCCAGCAGCTTAACTCCCAGAGCGGGGGGTCAAAATGAGCAGTTCTTC; CDR3 protein: CASSLTPRAGGQNEQFF
D gene: .; J gene: TRBJ2-1; V gene: TRBV7-2; clone size: .; CDR3 DNA: TGTGCCAGCAGCGAAGCGTTACAGGATTACAATGAGCAGTTCTTC; CDR3 protein: CASSEALQDYNEQFF